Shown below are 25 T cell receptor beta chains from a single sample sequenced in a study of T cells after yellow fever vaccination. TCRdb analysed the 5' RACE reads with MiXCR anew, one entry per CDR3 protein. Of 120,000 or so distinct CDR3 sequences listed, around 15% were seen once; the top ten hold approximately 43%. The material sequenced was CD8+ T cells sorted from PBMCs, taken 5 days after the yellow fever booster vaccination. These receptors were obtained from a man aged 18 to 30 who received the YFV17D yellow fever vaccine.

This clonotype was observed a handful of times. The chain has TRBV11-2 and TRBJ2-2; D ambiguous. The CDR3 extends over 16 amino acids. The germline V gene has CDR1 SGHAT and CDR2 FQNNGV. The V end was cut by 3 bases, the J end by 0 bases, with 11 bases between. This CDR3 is CASSFEWAANTGELFF. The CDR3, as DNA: TGTGCCAGCAGCTTCGAGTGGGCAGCGAACACCGGGGAGCTGTTTTTT.

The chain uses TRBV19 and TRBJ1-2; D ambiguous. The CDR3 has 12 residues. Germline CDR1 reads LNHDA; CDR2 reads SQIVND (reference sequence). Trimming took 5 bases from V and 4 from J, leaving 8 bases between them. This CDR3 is CASSPLRYGYTF. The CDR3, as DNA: TGTGCCAGTAGTCCGCTGCGCTATGGCTACACCTTC.

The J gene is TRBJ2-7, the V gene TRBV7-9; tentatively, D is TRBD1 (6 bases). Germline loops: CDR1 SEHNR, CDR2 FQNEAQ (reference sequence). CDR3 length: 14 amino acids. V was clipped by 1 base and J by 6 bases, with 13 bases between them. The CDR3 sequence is CASSLGARGAEQYF. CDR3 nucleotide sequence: TGTGCCAGCAGCTTAGGGGCCAGGGGAGCCGAGCAGTACTTC.

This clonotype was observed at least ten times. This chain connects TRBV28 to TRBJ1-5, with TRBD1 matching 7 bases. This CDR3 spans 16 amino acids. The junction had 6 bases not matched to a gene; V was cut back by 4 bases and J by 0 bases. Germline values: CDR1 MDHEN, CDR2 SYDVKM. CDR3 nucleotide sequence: TGTGCCAGCAGTTCCCTCCGACAGGGTAGCAATCAGCCCCAGCATTTT. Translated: CASSSLRQGSNQPQHF. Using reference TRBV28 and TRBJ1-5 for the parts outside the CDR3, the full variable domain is DVKVTQSSRYLVKRTGEKVFLECVQDMDHENMFWYRQDPGLGLRLIYFSYDVKMKEKGDIPEGYSVSREKKERFSLILESASTNQTSMYLCASSSLRQGSNQPQHFGDGTRLSIL.

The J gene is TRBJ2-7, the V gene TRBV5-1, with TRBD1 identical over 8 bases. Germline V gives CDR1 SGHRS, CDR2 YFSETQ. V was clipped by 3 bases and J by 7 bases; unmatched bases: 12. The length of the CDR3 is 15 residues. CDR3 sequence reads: CASSWTRQGTMEQYF. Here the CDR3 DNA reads TGCGCCAGCAGCTGGACGCGACAGGGGACAATGGAGCAGTACTTC.

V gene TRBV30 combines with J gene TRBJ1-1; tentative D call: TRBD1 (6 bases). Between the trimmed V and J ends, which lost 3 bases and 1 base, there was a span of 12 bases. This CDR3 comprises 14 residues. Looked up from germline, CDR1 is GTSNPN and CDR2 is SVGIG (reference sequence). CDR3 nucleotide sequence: TGTGCCTGGAGCTCAGGGGTGGGGAACACTGAAGCTTTCTTT. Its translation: CAWSSGVGNTEAFF.

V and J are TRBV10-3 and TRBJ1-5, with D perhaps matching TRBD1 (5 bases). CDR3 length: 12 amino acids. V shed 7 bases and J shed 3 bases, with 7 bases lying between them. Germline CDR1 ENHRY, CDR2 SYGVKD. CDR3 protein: CAIKTDNQPQHF. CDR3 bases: TGTGCCATCAAGACAGACAATCAGCCCCAGCATTTT.

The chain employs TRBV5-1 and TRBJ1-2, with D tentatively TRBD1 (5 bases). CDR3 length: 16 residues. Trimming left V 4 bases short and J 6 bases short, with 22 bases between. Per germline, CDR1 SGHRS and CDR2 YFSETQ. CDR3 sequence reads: CASSDQGSLPLDGYTF. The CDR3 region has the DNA TGCGCCAGCAGCGACCAGGGTTCCCTCCCCTTGGATGGCTACACCTTC.

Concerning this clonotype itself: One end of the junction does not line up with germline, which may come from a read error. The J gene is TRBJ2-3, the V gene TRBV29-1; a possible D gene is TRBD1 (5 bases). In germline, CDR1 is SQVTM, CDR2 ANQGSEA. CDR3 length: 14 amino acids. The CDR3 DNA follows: TGCAGCGAGAATAGACAGTCTACGACCGATACGCTGTATTTT. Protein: CSENRQSTTDTLYF.

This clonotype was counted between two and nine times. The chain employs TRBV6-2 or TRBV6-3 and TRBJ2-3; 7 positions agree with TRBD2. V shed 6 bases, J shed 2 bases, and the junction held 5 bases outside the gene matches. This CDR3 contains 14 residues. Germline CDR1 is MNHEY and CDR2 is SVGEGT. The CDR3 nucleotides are TGTGCCAGCAGGAACGGGGGGAACACAGATACGCAGTATTTT. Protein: CASRNGGNTDTQYF.

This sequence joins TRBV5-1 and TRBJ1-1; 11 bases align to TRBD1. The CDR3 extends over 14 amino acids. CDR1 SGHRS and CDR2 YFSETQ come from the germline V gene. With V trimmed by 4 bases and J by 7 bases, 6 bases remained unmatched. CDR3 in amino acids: CASSPGQGADEAFF. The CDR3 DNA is TGCGCCAGCAGCCCTGGACAGGGGGCCGATGAAGCTTTCTTT.

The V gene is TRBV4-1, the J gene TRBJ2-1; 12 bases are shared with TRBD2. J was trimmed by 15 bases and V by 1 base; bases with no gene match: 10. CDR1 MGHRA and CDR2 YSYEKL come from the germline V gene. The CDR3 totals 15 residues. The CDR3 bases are TGCGCCAGCAGCCAAGGGGTCTCTAGCGGGGGGGAAGGGTTCTTC. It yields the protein CASSQGVSSGGEGFF.

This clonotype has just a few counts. DNA of the CDR3: TGTGCCAGCAGCCCCGAACTAGCGGGGGGTTCTGGGGCCAACGTCCTGACTTTC. It yields the protein CASSPELAGGSGANVLTF. V is TRBV7-9 and J is TRBJ2-6; 12 positions match TRBD2. CDR3 size: 18 residues. Germline CDR1 reads SEHNR; CDR2 reads FQNEAQ (reference sequence). The V gene end was trimmed by 5 bases and the J gene end by 1 base; junction bases not matched to a gene: 6.

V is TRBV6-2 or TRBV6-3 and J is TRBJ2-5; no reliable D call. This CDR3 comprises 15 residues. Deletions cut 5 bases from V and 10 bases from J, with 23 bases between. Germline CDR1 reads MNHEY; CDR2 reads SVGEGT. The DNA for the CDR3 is TGTGCCAGCAGTGCCGGCACCAGTGATCAAGAGGTCCAGTACTTC. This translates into CASSAGTSDQEVQYF.

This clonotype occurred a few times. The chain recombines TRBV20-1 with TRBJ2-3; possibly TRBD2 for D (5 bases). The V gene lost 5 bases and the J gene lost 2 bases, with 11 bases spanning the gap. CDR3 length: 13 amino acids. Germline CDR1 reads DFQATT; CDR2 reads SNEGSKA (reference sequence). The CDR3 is CSALSGDTDTQYF. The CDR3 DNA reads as TGCAGTGCTTTAAGCGGAGACACAGATACGCAGTATTTT.

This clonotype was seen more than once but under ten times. The CDR3 coding sequence is TGCAGCGTGGAACAGGGGGCCCCCGGGGAGCTGTTTTTT. Its protein product is CSVEQGAPGELFF. The rearrangement links TRBV29-1 to TRBJ2-2; TRBD1 matches at 9 bases. There are 13 residues in the CDR3. V lost 6 bases and J lost 6; bases outside the gene matches: 5. Germline values: CDR1 SQVTM, CDR2 ANQGSEA.

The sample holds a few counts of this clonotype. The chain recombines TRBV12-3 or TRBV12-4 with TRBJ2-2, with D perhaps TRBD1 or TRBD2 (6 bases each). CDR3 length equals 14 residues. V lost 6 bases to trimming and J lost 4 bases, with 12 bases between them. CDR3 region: CASSKGGSTGELFF. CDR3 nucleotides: TGTGCCAGCAGCAAGGGGGGTAGCACCGGGGAGCTGTTTTTT.

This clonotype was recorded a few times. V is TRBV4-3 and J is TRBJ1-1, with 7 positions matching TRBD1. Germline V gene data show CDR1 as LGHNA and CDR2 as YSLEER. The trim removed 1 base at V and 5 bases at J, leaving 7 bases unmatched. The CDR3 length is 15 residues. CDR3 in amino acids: CASSQAWQGGTEAFF. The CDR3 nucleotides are TGCGCCAGCAGCCAAGCATGGCAGGGGGGGACTGAAGCTTTCTTT.

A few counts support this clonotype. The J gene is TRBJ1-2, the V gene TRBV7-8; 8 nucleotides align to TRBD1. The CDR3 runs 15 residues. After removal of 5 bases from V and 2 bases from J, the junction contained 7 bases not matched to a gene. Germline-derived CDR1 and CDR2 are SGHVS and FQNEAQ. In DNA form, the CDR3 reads TGTGCCAGCAGCCCGTCCCGGACAGGGAACTATGGCTACACCTTC. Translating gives CASSPSRTGNYGYTF.

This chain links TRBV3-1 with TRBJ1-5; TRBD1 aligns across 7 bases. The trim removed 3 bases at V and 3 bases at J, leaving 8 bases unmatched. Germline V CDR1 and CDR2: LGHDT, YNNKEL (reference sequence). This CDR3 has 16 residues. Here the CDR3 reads CASSHSAGGSNQPQHF. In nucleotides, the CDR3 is TGTGCCAGCAGCCATTCCGCAGGGGGTTCCAATCAGCCCCAGCATTTT. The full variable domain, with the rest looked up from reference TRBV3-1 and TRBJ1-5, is DTAVSQTPKYLVTQMGNDKSIKCEQNLGHDTMYWYKQDSKKFLKIMFSYNNKELIINETVPNRFSPKSPDKAHLNLHINSLELGDSAVYFCASSHSAGGSNQPQHFGDGTRLSIL.

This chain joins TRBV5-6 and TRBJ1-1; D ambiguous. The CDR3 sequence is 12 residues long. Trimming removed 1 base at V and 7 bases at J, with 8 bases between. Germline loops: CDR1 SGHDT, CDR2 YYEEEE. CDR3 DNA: TGTGCCAGCAGCTTGAGGTGGTTTGAAGCTTTCTTT. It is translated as CASSLRWFEAFF.

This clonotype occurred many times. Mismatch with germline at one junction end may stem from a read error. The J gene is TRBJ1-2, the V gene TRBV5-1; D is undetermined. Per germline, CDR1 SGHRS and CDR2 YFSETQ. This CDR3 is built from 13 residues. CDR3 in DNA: TGTGCCAGCAGCTTGGGCGGGAATTATGGCTACACCTTC. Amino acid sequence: CASSLGGNYGYTF.

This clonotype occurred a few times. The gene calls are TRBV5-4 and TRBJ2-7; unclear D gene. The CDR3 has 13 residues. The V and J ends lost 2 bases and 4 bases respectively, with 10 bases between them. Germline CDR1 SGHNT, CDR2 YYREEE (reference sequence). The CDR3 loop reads CASSFLGAYEQYV. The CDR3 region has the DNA TGTGCCAGCAGCTTTCTAGGTGCGTACGAGCAGTACGTC.

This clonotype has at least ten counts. The CDR3 here is CASSQGGGLGTEQFF. DNA for the CDR3: TGCGCCAGCAGCCAAGGAGGGGGGTTAGGGACTGAGCAGTTCTTC. The chain combines TRBV4-1 with TRBJ2-1; D tentatively reads TRBD1 or TRBD2 (6 bases each). V lost 1 base to trimming and J lost 9 bases, with 16 bases between them. Germline values: CDR1 MGHRA, CDR2 YSYEKL. This CDR3 is 15 amino acids long.

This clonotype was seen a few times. This CDR3 reads CAISGSGQGAYEQYF. CDR3 nucleotides: TGTGCCATCAGTGGTTCGGGGCAGGGGGCCTACGAGCAGTACTTC. V usage is TRBV10-3 and J usage is TRBJ2-7; 7 bases map to TRBD1. There are 15 residues in the CDR3. Germline V gene lookup returns CDR1 ENHRY and CDR2 SYGVKD. V gave up 4 bases and J gave up 2 bases; unmatched junction bases: 8.